These 14 T cell receptor beta chains were all obtained from the same sample, sequenced in a study of cytomegalovirus exposure and HLA in healthy donors. Primers: 60 Vbeta forward and 13 Jbeta reverse. Assay: immunoSEQ multiplex PCR; the TCRdb copy retains only in-frame clones and omits some. The top ten clones hold around 1.2% of a sample with roughly 180,000 clones, roughly 84% of them seen once. Sequenced: PBMCs. Receptor source: a girl aged 2-10 years in good health and CMV-seropositive.

The chain is built from TRBV28 and TRBJ2-7; 7 bases line up with TRBD1. The CDR3 loop spans 21 amino acids. V shed 8 bases, J shed 7 bases, and the junction held 35 bases outside the gene matches. Germline-derived CDR1 and CDR2 are MDHEN and SYDVKM. As DNA, the CDR3 is TGTGCCAGCGGCCTTACGCCCCTCCGAATCGACGAACAGGGGTACGGAATAGAGCAGTACTTC. As protein: CASGLTPLRIDEQGYGIEQYF. Based on the CDR3 plus reference TRBV28 and TRBJ2-7, the full variable domain is DVKVTQSSRYLVKRTGEKVFLECVQDMDHENMFWYRQDPGLGLRLIYFSYDVKMKEKGDIPEGYSVSREKKERFSLILESASTNQTSMYLCASGLTPLRIDEQGYGIEQYFGPGTRLTVT.

This clone was observed a few times. The V call is TRBV6-6, the J call TRBJ1-2; a weak D match, TRBD1 (5 bases). The germline V and J ends were trimmed by 5 bases and 3 bases, with 13 bases remaining between them. There are 14 residues in the CDR3. From germline, CDR1 is MNHNY and CDR2 SVGAGI (reference sequence). The CDR3 is CASSLQGGDYGYTF. The CDR3 DNA reads as TGTGCCAGCAGTCTTCAGGGAGGGGACTATGGCTACACCTTC.

The chain joins TRBV6-5 to TRBJ2-5, with a possible D match to TRBD2 (6 bases). The CDR3 runs 15 residues. The V end was cut by 6 bases, the J end by 3 bases, with 17 bases between. Germline CDR1 MNHEY, CDR2 SVGAGI. CDR3 DNA: TGTGCCAGCAGGCACGTCCGGGCGGGAAAAGAGACCCAGTACTTC. Protein: CASRHVRAGKETQYF.

The rearrangement joins TRBV7-8 to TRBJ1-5; a possible D gene is TRBD1 (5 bases). The germline V and J ends were trimmed by 4 bases and 2 bases, with 12 bases remaining between them. Per germline, CDR1 SGHVS and CDR2 FQNEAQ. The CDR3 consists of 15 residues. The CDR3 sequence is CASSYARVGNQPQHF. CDR3 DNA: TGTGCCAGCAGCTATGCCAGGGTAGGCAATCAGCCCCAGCATTTT.

This rearrangement joins TRBV9 to TRBJ2-6, with 7 bases fitting TRBD1. This CDR3 spans 15 amino acids. Germline values: CDR1 SGDLS, CDR2 YYNGEE. Trimming at V came to 3 bases and at J to 4 bases, leaving 4 bases not matched to a gene. The CDR3 here is CASSATGAGANVLTF. CDR3 nucleotides: TGTGCCAGCAGCGCCACAGGGGCCGGGGCCAACGTCCTGACTTTC.

This clone qualifies as medium-sized. The rearrangement links TRBV5-1 to TRBJ1-2; D uncertain. Looked up from germline, CDR1 is SGHRS and CDR2 is YFSETQ. Trimming cost V 5 bases and J 8 bases, with 13 bases left between them. The CDR3 has 12 residues. Written as DNA, the CDR3 is TGCGCCAGCAGTCGGGAAAGAGACGGCTACACCTTC. Translating it yields CASSRERDGYTF. The variable domain in full, completed from reference TRBV5-1 and TRBJ1-2, reads KAGVTQTPRYLIKTRGQQVTLSCSPISGHRSVSWYQQTPGQGLQFLFEYFSETQRNKGNFPGRFSGRQFSNSRSEMNVSTLELGDSALYLCASSRERDGYTFGSGTRLTVV.

This clone turned up a few times. The chain has TRBV6-5 and TRBJ1-2; D is unresolved. V lost 2 bases and J lost 5, with 9 bases in between. The germline V gene has CDR1 MNHEY and CDR2 SVGAGI. This CDR3 is 13 amino acids long. In DNA, the CDR3 is TGTGCCAGCAGTTACCGGCAGGCTTATGGCTACACCTTC. It codes for CASSYRQAYGYTF.

V and J are TRBV6-1 and TRBJ1-1; D call uncertain. The CDR3 covers 13 residues. CDR1 and CDR2 (germline): MNHNS, SASEGT. V was trimmed by 6 bases and J by 6 bases, leaving 14 bases between them. CDR3 amino acids: CASRNGFHPEAFF. In DNA form, the CDR3 reads TGTGCCAGCAGAAACGGGTTCCATCCTGAAGCTTTCTTT.

V gene TRBV9 combines with J gene TRBJ2-1; D uncertain. CDR3 length: 16 amino acids. V dropped 0 bases and J dropped 0 bases, with 10 bases sitting between them. Per the germline V gene, CDR1 is SGDLS and CDR2 is YYNGEE. Written as DNA, the CDR3 is TGTGCCAGCAGCGTAGATAGCCAGAGCTCCTACAATGAGCAGTTCTTC. It codes for CASSVDSQSSYNEQFF.

The J gene is TRBJ1-2, the V gene TRBV5-4; TRBD1 might be the D (5 bases). Germline CDR1 and CDR2: SGHNT and YYREEE (reference sequence). The ends were cut back, 2 bases at V and 7 bases at J, with 12 bases in the middle. The length of the CDR3 is 13 residues. CDR3 residues: CASSFKGRGGYTF. CDR3 sequence (DNA): TGTGCCAGCAGCTTTAAGGGGAGGGGTGGCTACACCTTC. Full variable domain (missing parts from reference TRBV5-4 and TRBJ1-2): ETGVTQSPTHLIKTRGQQVTLRCSSQSGHNTVSWYQQALGQGPQFIFQYYREEENGRGNFPPRFSGLQFPNYSSELNVNALELDDSALYLCASSFKGRGGYTFGSGTRLTVV.

The V and J genes are TRBV29-1 and TRBJ1-6; 7 bases map to TRBD1. V lost 5 bases and J lost 8; bases outside the gene matches: 6. The CDR3 totals 13 residues. CDR1 is SQVTM and CDR2 is ANQGSEA in the germline V gene. CDR3 DNA: TGCAGCGTTTCTACAGGGGTGTATTCACCCCTCCACTTT. Translation: CSVSTGVYSPLHF.

V gene TRBV4-1 combines with J gene TRBJ2-7; D might be TRBD1 (6 bases). Between the trimmed V and J ends, which lost 0 bases and 1 base, there was a span of 13 bases. The CDR3 contains 16 residues. Germline CDR1 reads MGHRA; CDR2 reads YSYEKL. The CDR3: CASSQDPGQTSYEQYF. CDR3 coding DNA: TGCGCCAGCAGCCAAGATCCGGGACAAACGTCCTACGAGCAGTACTTC.

V is TRBV6-5 and J is TRBJ2-2; TRBD2 matches at 7 bases. There are 14 residues in the CDR3. In germline, CDR1 is MNHEY, CDR2 SVGAGI. The V gene end was trimmed by 7 bases and the J gene end by 4 bases; junction bases not matched to a gene: 6. The chain's CDR3 is CASTPPGGTGELFF. The CDR3 DNA reads TGTGCCAGCACCCCACCGGGGGGCACCGGGGAGCTGTTTTTT.

This clone was seen a handful of times. The rearrangement uses TRBV10-3 and TRBJ2-2, with TRBD2 as a possible D gene (6 bases). Germline V gene sequence: CDR1 ENHRY, CDR2 SYGVKD. The V end lost 10 bases, the J end lost 5 bases, and 17 bases lay between the germline ends. CDR3 length equals 14 residues. In DNA form, the CDR3 reads TGTGCCAGCAGACGGGACTTCCTGACCGGGGAGCTGTTTTTT. Translated, it gives CASRRDFLTGELFF.